These 17 T cell receptor beta chains were sequenced from one sample in a study of T cells in Graves' hyperthyroidism and ophthalmopathy. RNA transcripts were the template for amplifying TCR beta CDR3 regions. Primed by the HTBI set, a first-round RT-PCR was run on the TCR CDR3. TCRdb reprocessed the multiplex PCR reads via MiXCR and lists one record per CDR3 protein. The sample has roughly 300,000 distinct CDR3 sequences; about 15% are singletons. Specimen: blood. Receptors were obtained from a young woman with Graves' hyperthyroidism.

This clonotype came up a few times. This sequence joins TRBV27 and TRBJ2-2; maybe TRBD2 (5 bases). The CDR3 runs 14 residues. V was pared by 3 bases and J by 3 bases, with 8 bases between. CDR1 is MNHEY, CDR2 SMNVEV, per germline (reference sequence). The CDR3 region is CASSFLAYTGELFF. The CDR3 DNA is TGTGCCAGCAGTTTTTTAGCGTACACCGGGGAGCTGTTTTTT.

V and J are TRBV28 and TRBJ2-6; perhaps TRBD2 as D (6 bases). Germline lookup yields CDR1 MDHEN and CDR2 SYDVKM. V was clipped by 8 bases and J by 2 bases, with 13 bases between them. The CDR3 has 15 residues. Written as DNA, the CDR3 is TGTGCCAGCCTAACCTCGGGGGCTGGGGCCAACGTCCTGACTTTC. It yields the protein CASLTSGAGANVLTF.

The V call is TRBV14, the J call TRBJ2-7; 12 bases are shared with TRBD2. CDR3 length: 15 amino acids. J gave up 4 bases and V 1 base, and 2 bases lay outside the gene matches. The germline V gene has CDR1 SGHDN and CDR2 FVKESK. The chain's CDR3 is CASSQGTSGIYEQYF. The CDR3 coding sequence is TGTGCCAGCAGCCAAGGGACTAGCGGGATATACGAGCAGTACTTC.

Many counts were recorded for this clonotype. The CDR3 loop is CASSPNSNEQFF. The CDR3, as DNA: TGTGCCAGCAGTCCCAATAGCAATGAGCAGTTCTTC. V usage is TRBV27 and J usage is TRBJ2-1; D not resolved. The CDR3 is 12 residues long. The germline V and J ends were trimmed by 5 bases and 6 bases, with 8 bases remaining between them. Per the germline V gene, CDR1 is MNHEY and CDR2 is SMNVEV (reference sequence).

The chain employs TRBV10-3 and TRBJ1-4; D is uncertain. Trimming stripped 10 bases from V and 4 bases from J, with 10 bases between. Germline V CDR1 and CDR2: ENHRY, SYGVKD. The CDR3 has 12 residues. The DNA for the CDR3 is TGTGCCAGCCAAAACAGTAATGAAAAACTGTTTTTT. Translated, it gives CASQNSNEKLFF.

The rearrangement uses TRBV20-1 and TRBJ1-4; D not resolved. The CDR3 contains 12 residues. V lost 5 bases, J lost 7 bases, and 11 bases lay in between. Germline V CDR1 and CDR2: DFQATT, SNEGSKA (reference sequence). The CDR3 spells CSAPLGPEKLFF. The CDR3 nucleotides read TGCAGTGCTCCCCTGGGCCCTGAAAAACTGTTTTTT.

The table lists this clonotype with many counts. The genes are TRBV28 and TRBJ2-7; 9 nucleotides line up with TRBD2. Germline CDR1 MDHEN, CDR2 SYDVKM. This CDR3 comprises 15 residues. Unmatched junction bases numbered 5, after V lost 4 bases and J lost 1 base. CDR3 nucleotide sequence: TGTGCCAGCAGTTCGGTAGCGGGAGTTTCCTACGAGCAGTACTTC. Its protein is CASSSVAGVSYEQYF.

This clonotype was counted many times. CDR3 amino acids: CASSPEAQETQYF. The CDR3 DNA reads TGTGCCAGCAGCCCCGAGGCCCAAGAGACCCAGTACTTC. The rearrangement uses TRBV12-3 or TRBV12-4 and TRBJ2-5, with D unclear. The CDR3 runs to 13 residues. The germline V and J ends were trimmed by 6 bases and 1 base, with 9 bases remaining between them.

This chain connects TRBV20-1 to TRBJ1-4, with TRBD1 matching over 8 bases. This CDR3 has 13 amino acids. Trimming took 5 bases from V and 8 from J; bases not matched to a gene: 7. Germline CDR1 reads DFQATT; CDR2 reads SNEGSKA (reference sequence). DNA of the CDR3: TGCAGTGCTTTTACAGGGGGGGGGGAAAAACTGTTTTTT. Amino acids: CSAFTGGGEKLFF.

This clonotype appeared many times. The chain combines TRBV5-1 with TRBJ1-1; the D is unclear. The germline CDR1 and CDR2 sequences are SGHRS and YFSETQ. The CDR3 totals 13 residues. Trimming removed 0 bases from V and 3 bases from J, with 6 bases in between. CDR3 bases: TGCGCCAGCAGCTTGGGCGAGTACACTGAAGCTTTCTTT. This sequence encodes CASSLGEYTEAFF.

Ten or more counts support this clonotype. The J gene is TRBJ1-5, the V gene TRBV12-3 or TRBV12-4, with TRBD1 matching over 9 bases. The CDR3 runs 17 residues. V was pared by 6 bases and J by 4 bases, with 13 bases of the junction left unmatched. The CDR3 DNA sequence: TGTGCCAGCAGCACCGGGACAGGGAGCCGTTCAAATCAGCCCCAGCATTTT. It is translated as CASSTGTGSRSNQPQHF.

This clonotype was seen ten or more times. The rearrangement uses TRBV28 and TRBJ2-7; TRBD1 is a possible D gene (6 bases). Germline V gene lookup returns CDR1 MDHEN and CDR2 SYDVKM. This CDR3 is built from 15 residues. Between the trimmed V and J ends, which lost 8 bases and 2 bases, there was a span of 19 bases. The CDR3 is CASGSGQGSTYEQYF. CDR3 sequence (DNA): TGTGCCAGCGGGTCGGGCCAGGGGAGTACCTACGAGCAGTACTTC.

This clonotype was picked up many times. The rearrangement links TRBV14 to TRBJ1-2; a weak D match, TRBD1 (6 bases). V was cut by 0 bases and J by 8 bases, with 19 bases left in between. This CDR3 contains 16 residues. Per the germline V gene, CDR1 is SGHDN and CDR2 is FVKESK. The DNA for the CDR3 is TGTGCCAGCAGCCAAGATTCGGGGGGGCCCTTTAGGGGCTACACCTTC. It codes for CASSQDSGGPFRGYTF.

This clonotype was seen at least ten times. This chain links TRBV9 with TRBJ1-1; D may be TRBD1 (5 bases). The germline V and J ends were trimmed by 3 bases and 7 bases, with 10 bases remaining between them. Germline loops: CDR1 SGDLS, CDR2 YYNGEE. The CDR3 sequence is 12 residues long. CDR3 amino acids: CASSAAGGEAFF. DNA of the CDR3: TGTGCCAGCAGCGCCGCCGGGGGTGAAGCTTTCTTT. The full variable domain, in which reference TRBV9 and TRBJ1-1 provide the parts outside the CDR3, is DSGVTQTPKHLITATGQRVTLRCSPRSGDLSVYWYQQSLDQGLQFLIQYYNGEERAKGNILERFSAQQFPDLHSELNLSSLELGDSALYFCASSAAGGEAFFGQGTRLTVV.

V gene TRBV9 combines with J gene TRBJ1-5; D call uncertain. This CDR3 is 13 amino acids long. From germline, CDR1 is SGDLS and CDR2 YYNGEE. Trimming took 0 bases from V and 1 from J, leaving 2 bases between them. DNA of the CDR3: TGTGCCAGCAGCGTAGGGAGCAATCAGCCCCAGCATTTT. It codes for CASSVGSNQPQHF.

This clonotype was recorded at least ten times. The chain has TRBV7-2 and TRBJ1-5; 9 bases agree with TRBD1. This CDR3 has 15 amino acids. Germline CDR1 is SGHTA and CDR2 is FQGNSA. V gave up 6 bases and J gave up 2 bases; unmatched junction bases: 5. Here the CDR3 DNA reads TGTGCCAGCAGTAACGGACAGGGGCGCAATCAGCCCCAGCATTTT. It codes for CASSNGQGRNQPQHF.

This clonotype was seen more than once but under ten times. Compared with germline, one end of the junction differs, possibly owing to a read error. J is TRBJ1-1 and V is TRBV20-1, with a tentative D call TRBD1 (5 bases). The length of the CDR3 is 12 residues. Germline CDR1 is DFQATT and CDR2 is SNEGSKA (reference sequence). The CDR3 protein is CSTSRGGTEAFF. CDR3 sequence (DNA): TGCAGTACTAGCCGGGGCGGCACTGAAGCTTTCTTT.